This T cell receptor beta chain was found in a study of CD8+ T cells in alopecia areata. After isolation, RNA underwent reverse transcription to generate cDNA as the sequencing template. Here immunoSEQ multiplex PCR was the method, and the copy in TCRdb shows in-frame clones only, minus some. Counted here are more than 100,000 clones, around 60% occurring once; the ten biggest clones make up roughly 8.8%. Details on this clone: No antigen is known for it.

Looked up from germline, CDR1 is SGDLS and CDR2 is YYNGEE. The CDR3 has 12 residues. V was pared by 7 bases and J by 5 bases, with 12 bases between. Overall study results and limits: Greater clonality was observed in lesional scalp samples, especially alopecia totalis/universalis, versus normal scalp.

The receptor's source is a human donor in good health. The sample was CD4+ T cells sorted from blood. The chain employs TRBV9 and TRBJ1-2; D gene unclear. The CDR3 sequence: CASSRVPYGYTF. Written as DNA, the CDR3 is TGTGCCAGCTCCCGGGTTCCTTATGGCTACACCTTC. Full variable domain (remainder filled in from reference TRBV9 and TRBJ1-2): DSGVTQTPKHLITATGQRVTLRCSPRSGDLSVYWYQQSLDQGLQFLIQYYNGEERAKGNILERFSAQQFPDLHSELNLSSLELGDSALYFCASSRVPYGYTFGSGTRLTVV.